This passage covers 15 T cell receptor beta chains from one sample sequenced in a study of T-cell reconstitution after alpha-beta-depleted transplantation in children. The authors prepared the TCRbeta library with unique molecular identifiers. A single record per CDR3 protein comes from TCRdb applying MiXCR to the PCR reads. Found here are roughly 610,000 distinct CDR3 sequences, roughly a tenth of them singletons; the top ten hold roughly 4%. The material sequenced was PBMCs from the stem cell graft donor, taken from the stem cell graft. The receptors stem from a human donor who donated a stem cell graft to a child with acute myeloid leukemia.

The chain combines TRBV24-1 with TRBJ2-7; D unclear. V shed 4 bases and J shed 2 bases, with 11 bases lying between them. Germline lookup yields CDR1 KGHDR and CDR2 SFDVKD. The CDR3 contains 14 residues. CDR3 DNA sequence: TGTGCCACCAGTGACCCCGGGCCAACCTACGAGCAGTACTTC. Amino acids: CATSDPGPTYEQYF.

CDR3 sequence (DNA): TGTGCCAGCAGCTGGCGGTCCGAGCAGTACTTC. Amino acid sequence: CASSWRSEQYF. The chain combines TRBV5-6 with TRBJ2-7; D is undetermined. V lost 3 bases, J lost 6 bases, and 7 bases lay in between. Germline V lookup: CDR1 SGHDT, CDR2 YYEEEE. This CDR3 has 11 amino acids.

This clonotype was picked up many times. The genes are TRBV20-1 and TRBJ2-1; D gene uncertain. From germline, CDR1 is DFQATT and CDR2 SNEGSKA (reference sequence). The CDR3 loop spans 9 amino acids. V was shortened by 6 bases and J by 8 bases, with 5 bases between the two germline ends. The CDR3 here is CSAQHEQFF. CDR3 bases: TGCAGTGCCCAGCATGAGCAGTTCTTC.

This clonotype has only a few counts. The V gene is TRBV29-1, the J gene TRBJ2-5, with 8 bases fitting TRBD2. V trimming: 7 bases; J trimming: 5 bases; junction bases outside the gene matches: 9. Germline values: CDR1 SQVTM, CDR2 ANQGSEA. The CDR3 totals 13 residues. Here the CDR3 DNA reads TGCAGCGAATCCGGGACTAGAGGGGAGACCCAGTACTTC. This sequence encodes CSESGTRGETQYF.

There are many counts of this clonotype. The V call is TRBV9, the J call TRBJ2-1; 12 positions agree with TRBD2. V lost 0 bases, J lost 4 bases, and 2 bases stayed unmatched. CDR3 size: 16 residues. Germline CDR1 and CDR2: SGDLS and YYNGEE. DNA of the CDR3: TGTGCCAGCAGCGTAGGGACTAGCGGGATTTACAATGAGCAGTTCTTC. It encodes CASSVGTSGIYNEQFF.

This clonotype was seen only a few times. This CDR3 reads CASSYSINEQFF. CDR3 in DNA: TGCGCCAGCAGCTATAGCATAAATGAGCAGTTCTTC. This chain joins TRBV5-1 and TRBJ2-1; D uncertain. The CDR3 is made up of 12 amino acids. Trimming stripped 3 bases from V and 7 bases from J, with 8 bases between. The germline V gene encodes CDR1 SGHRS and CDR2 YFSETQ. Based on the CDR3 plus reference TRBV5-1 and TRBJ2-1, the full variable domain is KAGVTQTPRYLIKTRGQQVTLSCSPISGHRSVSWYQQTPGQGLQFLFEYFSETQRNKGNFPGRFSGRQFSNSRSEMNVSTLELGDSALYLCASSYSINEQFFGPGTRLTVL.

This clonotype was recorded at least ten times. The chain couples TRBV29-1 to TRBJ2-6; D gene unclear. Germline CDR1 reads SQVTM; CDR2 reads ANQGSEA. The length of the CDR3 is 13 residues. V lost 3 bases, J lost 5 bases, and 8 bases lay in between. The CDR3, as DNA: TGCAGCGTTGAGGTCACAAGGGCCAACGTCCTGACTTTC. It specifies CSVEVTRANVLTF. Together with reference TRBV29-1 and TRBJ2-6, the CDR3 gives the full variable domain: SAVISQKPSRDICQRGTSLTIQCQVDSQVTMMFWYRQQPGQSLTLIATANQGSEATYESGFVIDKFPISRPNLTFSTLTVSNMSPEDSSIYLCSVEVTRANVLTFGAGSRLTVL.

This clonotype was counted only a few times. The chain couples TRBV20-1 to TRBJ2-1; 7 bases agree with TRBD2. There are 16 residues in the CDR3. CDR1 and CDR2 (germline): DFQATT, SNEGSKA (reference sequence). V was clipped by 3 bases and J by 4 bases; unmatched bases: 12. The DNA of the CDR3 is TGCAGTGCTAGGGGCCCCGGGGGGACCCTTTACAATGAGCAGTTCTTC. The encoded protein is CSARGPGGTLYNEQFF.

In this sample, this clonotype turned up a few times. The chain uses TRBV5-1 and TRBJ2-2; 10 bases are shared with TRBD1. V gave up 6 bases and J gave up 5 bases; unmatched junction bases: 7. The germline CDR1 and CDR2 sequences are SGHRS and YFSETQ. The CDR3 runs to 15 residues. CDR3 loop: CASTTGTGVTGELFF. CDR3 DNA: TGCGCCAGCACCACCGGGACAGGGGTAACCGGGGAGCTGTTTTTT.

This rearrangement joins TRBV6-2 or TRBV6-3 to TRBJ1-5; 8 nucleotides match TRBD1. J was trimmed by 4 bases and V by 4 bases; bases with no gene match: 3. Germline CDR1 reads MNHEY; CDR2 reads SVGEGT. The CDR3 contains 14 residues. This CDR3 reads CASSWTGFNQPQHF. CDR3 DNA sequence: TGTGCCAGCAGTTGGACAGGGTTTAATCAGCCCCAGCATTTT.

The sample holds many counts of this clonotype. The chain couples TRBV10-3 to TRBJ2-7; perhaps TRBD2 as D (5 bases). CDR1 and CDR2 from the germline V gene are ENHRY and SYGVKD. The V gene lost 3 bases and the J gene lost 2 bases, with 14 bases spanning the gap. The CDR3 is 15 residues long. The CDR3 spells CAISDLDGDTYEQYF. The CDR3 bases are TGTGCCATCAGTGATTTAGACGGGGATACCTACGAGCAGTACTTC.

This clonotype was counted ten times or more. The chain recombines TRBV29-1 with TRBJ2-5, with a weak D call TRBD2 (7 bases). Germline lookup yields CDR1 SQVTM and CDR2 ANQGSEA. V lost 4 bases and J lost 3, with 9 bases in between. This CDR3 has 12 residues. Here the CDR3 reads CSVVGGEETQYF. For the CDR3, the DNA is TGCAGCGTTGTAGGGGGGGAAGAGACCCAGTACTTC.

This clonotype was seen many times. The gene calls are TRBV7-9 and TRBJ2-7; TRBD2 agrees at 9 bases. This CDR3 comprises 15 residues. Germline CDR1 is SEHNR and CDR2 is FQNEAQ (reference sequence). V lost 5 bases to trimming and J lost 6 bases; unmatched junction nucleotides: 11. CDR3 sequence reads: CASSALAGAPGEQYF. The CDR3 nucleotides are TGTGCCAGCAGCGCCTTAGCGGGAGCCCCCGGCGAGCAGTACTTC.

There are a few counts of this clonotype. The chain has TRBV9 and TRBJ2-6; 8 bases are a match to TRBD2. Germline CDR1 is SGDLS and CDR2 is YYNGEE. The CDR3 runs to 18 residues. Trimming at V came to 2 bases and at J to 2 bases, leaving 9 bases not matched to a gene. CDR3: CASSVEGRAGAGANVLTF. The CDR3 bases are TGTGCCAGCAGCGTCGAGGGGAGAGCGGGGGCTGGGGCCAACGTCCTGACTTTC.

This rearrangement joins TRBV6-7 to TRBJ2-1; 12 bases line up with TRBD2. TRBV6-7 is classed as an ORF, of uncertain function. The CDR3 length is 20 residues. In nucleotides, the CDR3 is TGTGCTTCTAATCCGAACCGCGGGACTAGCGGGCGTGCCTCCTACAATGAGCAGTTCTTC. Protein sequence: CASNPNRGTSGRASYNEQFF.